This T cell receptor beta chain was identified in a study of cytomegalovirus exposure and HLA in healthy donors. As for the study in general: Among several hundred genotyped donors, about 85% fell in the Caucasian-associated ancestry cluster.

As to this clone: Its matching antigen is unknown.

Study-level results: In a later analysis, several top co-occurrence clusters appeared linked to parvovirus B19, influenza, CMV and Epstein-Barr virus. Equally common other TCR beta chains were less clonally expanded than HLA-associated ones, a later analysis found.

60 Vbeta and 13 Jbeta primers were used in PCR. Original processing methods: Unique TCR beta chains numbered around 75 million in a later analysis, with roughly 10 million shared. Profiled with immunoSEQ multiplex PCR; TCRdb holds only in-frame clones, not every one. That table is the source of V, J and clone size, and D and trimming were worked out from the DNA. Of about 97,000 clones detected, around 78% appear once; the ten largest clones hold just over 2.5%. Germline V CDR1 and CDR2: MNHEY, SMNVEV (reference sequence). V was pared by 2 bases and J by 6 bases, with 10 bases of the junction left unmatched. This CDR3 contains 16 residues.

The V and J genes are TRBV27 and TRBJ2-3, with 8 bases fitting TRBD2. This TCR was sampled from a man in his forties in good health and CMV-seronegative. Sequenced sample: PBMCs. Here the CDR3 reads CASSLGYGGGLDTQYF. In DNA form, the CDR3 reads TGTGCCAGCAGTTTAGGGTACGGGGGGGGGTTGGATACGCAGTATTTT.